This entry is about one T cell receptor (beta chain). The antigen is undetermined. This record belongs to a study of T cell repertoires in cytomegalovirus infection. Study results and limitations: It was HLA-C-restricted CMV-specific TCR beta clonotypes that dominated the response ex vivo.

V lost 5 bases and J 0 bases, leaving 10 bases between the germline ends. Germline V gene data show CDR1 as SGHVS and CDR2 as FQNEAQ. This CDR3 has 14 amino acids. TCRdb analysed the reads with MiXCR anew, one entry per CDR3 protein. The data contain about 920,000 distinct CDR3 sequences, less than 35% of them singletons. The rearrangement joins TRBV7-8 to TRBJ1-1; D is unclear. The sequence derives from a human donor in good health (CMV status not recorded). Some clones in this sample may be carry-over from other donors' samples. The source was cultured CD8+ T cells from PBMCs, collected from culture after CMV antigen stimulation. The CDR3 loop is CASSPQVMNTEAFF. For the CDR3, the DNA is TGTGCCAGCAGCCCCCAAGTCATGAACACTGAAGCTTTCTTT.